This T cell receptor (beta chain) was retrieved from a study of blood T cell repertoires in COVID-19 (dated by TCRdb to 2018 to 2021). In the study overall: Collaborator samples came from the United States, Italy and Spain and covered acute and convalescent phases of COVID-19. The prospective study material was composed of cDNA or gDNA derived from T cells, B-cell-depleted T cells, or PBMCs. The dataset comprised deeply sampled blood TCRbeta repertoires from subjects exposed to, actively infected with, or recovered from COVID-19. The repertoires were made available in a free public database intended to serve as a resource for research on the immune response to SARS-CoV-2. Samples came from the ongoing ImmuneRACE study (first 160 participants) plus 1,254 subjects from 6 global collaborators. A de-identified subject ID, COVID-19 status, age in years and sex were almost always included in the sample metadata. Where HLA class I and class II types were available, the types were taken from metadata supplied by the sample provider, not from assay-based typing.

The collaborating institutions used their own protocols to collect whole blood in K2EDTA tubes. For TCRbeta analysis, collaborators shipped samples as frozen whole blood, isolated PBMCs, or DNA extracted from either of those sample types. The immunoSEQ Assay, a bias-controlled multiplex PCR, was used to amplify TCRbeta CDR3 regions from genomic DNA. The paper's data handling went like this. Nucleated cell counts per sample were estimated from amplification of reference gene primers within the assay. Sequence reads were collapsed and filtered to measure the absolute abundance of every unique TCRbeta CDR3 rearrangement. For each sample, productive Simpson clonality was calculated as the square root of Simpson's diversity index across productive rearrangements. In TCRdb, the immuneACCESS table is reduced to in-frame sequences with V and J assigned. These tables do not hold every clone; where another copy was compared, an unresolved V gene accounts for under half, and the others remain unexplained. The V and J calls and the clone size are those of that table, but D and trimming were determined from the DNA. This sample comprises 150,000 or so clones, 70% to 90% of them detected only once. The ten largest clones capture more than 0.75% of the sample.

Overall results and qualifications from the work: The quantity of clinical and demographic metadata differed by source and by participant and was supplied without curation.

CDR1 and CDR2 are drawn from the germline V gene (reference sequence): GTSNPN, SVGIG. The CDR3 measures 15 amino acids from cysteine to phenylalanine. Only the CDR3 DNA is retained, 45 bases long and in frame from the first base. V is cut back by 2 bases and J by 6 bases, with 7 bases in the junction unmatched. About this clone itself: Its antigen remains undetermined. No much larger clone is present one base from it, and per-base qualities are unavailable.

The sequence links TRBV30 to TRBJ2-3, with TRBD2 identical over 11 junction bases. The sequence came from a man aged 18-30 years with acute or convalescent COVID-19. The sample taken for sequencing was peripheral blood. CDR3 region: CAWSPLAGAGDTQYF. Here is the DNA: TGTGCCTGGAGTCCACTAGCGGGGGCTGGGGATACGCAGTATTTT.